The clone carrying this T cell receptor beta chain was seen more than once but under ten times. The source of the sample is a study of T cells after yellow fever vaccination. Using its own MiXCR run on the 5' RACE reads, TCRdb lists one record per CDR3 protein. This sample has just under 600,000 distinct CDR3 sequences; 13% occur once, and the top ten carry 11% to 15%. Germline V gene lookup returns CDR1 SEHNR and CDR2 FQNEAQ (reference sequence). The CDR3 has 11 amino acids. Deletions cut 3 bases from V and 10 bases from J, with 9 bases between. This sample comprised PBMCs, obtained on the day of the yellow fever booster vaccination. The chain joins TRBV7-9 to TRBJ1-2; no clear D gene. The clonotype originates from a man aged 25-40 years who received the YFV17D yellow fever vaccine. The CDR3 loop is CASSLYSNYTF. CDR3 nucleotides: TGTGCCAGCAGCTTGTATTCGAACTACACCTTC.